This TCR beta chain derives from a study of Ad26.COV2.S vaccination and SARS-CoV-2 variants. The treatment: roughly 18 received Ad26.COV2.S at low or high dose, single or two shots; about 5 received placebo; per-sample allocation not given. On day 63 after the first injection, vaccine and placebo recipients gave samples. Germline CDR1 is LNHDA and CDR2 is SQIVND (reference sequence). J lost 5 bases, V lost 5 bases, and 9 bases had no gene match. This CDR3 is built from 16 residues. This table comes from immunoSEQ multiplex PCR, and its TCRdb copy is limited to in-frame clones, with some not included. The sample lists about 240,000 clones; more than 75% were seen once.

Source: peripheral blood, taken in a trial of Ad26.COV2.S vaccine versus placebo. This clonotype was obtained from a person between 18 and 60 years old who received the Ad26.COV2.S COVID-19 vaccine or a placebo. V is TRBV19 and J is TRBJ1-1, with 12 bases lining up with TRBD1. CDR3 in amino acids: CASSLRDRGPGTEAFF. The CDR3 nucleotides are TGTGCCAGTAGTCTCCGGGACAGGGGGCCGGGAACTGAAGCTTTCTTT.